One and the same sample provided the 19 T cell receptor beta chains below, sequenced in a study of cytomegalovirus exposure and HLA in healthy donors. The PCR contained 60 Vbeta and 13 Jbeta primers. Assay used: immunoSEQ multiplex PCR; TCRdb lists only in-frame clones, some missing. The sample has some 130,000 clones, about 85% seen once. Sequencing input: PBMCs. These receptors were taken from a boy younger than 18 in good health and CMV-seronegative.

The chain links TRBV7-2 to TRBJ1-5; no definite D call. V lost 1 base and J 4 bases, leaving 8 bases between the germline ends. In germline, CDR1 is SGHTA, CDR2 FQGNSA. This CDR3 comprises 14 residues. DNA for the CDR3: TGTGCCAGCAGCTTAGTAGGCGGGAATCAGCCCCAGCATTTT. Residues: CASSLVGGNQPQHF. Supplemented by reference TRBV7-2 and TRBJ1-5, the full variable domain reads GAGVSQSPSNKVTEKGKDVELRCDPISGHTALYWYRQSLGQGLEFLIYFQGNSAPDKSGLPSDRFSAERTGGSVSTLTIQRTQQEDSAVYLCASSLVGGNQPQHFGDGTRLSIL.

This CDR3 reads CASSVGTVLNEKLFF. The CDR3 DNA is TGTGCCAGCAGCGTAGGCACAGTCCTTAATGAAAAACTGTTTTTT. The rearrangement uses TRBV9 and TRBJ1-4; unclear D gene. V lost 0 bases and J 4 bases, leaving 10 bases between the germline ends. Germline V lookup: CDR1 SGDLS, CDR2 YYNGEE. This CDR3 is 15 amino acids long.

This rearrangement joins TRBV19 to TRBJ2-7, with TRBD1 identical over 7 bases. This CDR3 spans 14 amino acids. With 2 bases clipped from V and 3 bases from J, the junction kept 4 bases outside the gene matches. CDR1 is LNHDA and CDR2 is SQIVND in the germline V gene (reference sequence). The CDR3 spells CASSIRTGVYEQYF. The CDR3 nucleotides are TGTGCCAGTAGTATAAGGACAGGAGTCTACGAGCAGTACTTC. Looking up the rest from reference TRBV19 and TRBJ2-7 gives the full variable domain: DGGITQSPKYLFRKEGQNVTLSCEQNLNHDAMYWYRQDPGQGLRLIYYSQIVNDFQKGDIAEGYSVSREKKESFPLTVTSAQKNPTAFYLCASSIRTGVYEQYFGPGTRLTVT.

This clone came up once. V and J are TRBV14 and TRBJ1-1; D call uncertain. Germline lookup yields CDR1 SGHDN and CDR2 FVKESK. This CDR3 is 15 amino acids long. V shed 0 bases and J shed 1 base, with 9 bases lying between them. The CDR3 sequence: CASSQDYRGNTEAFF. As DNA, the CDR3 is TGTGCCAGCAGCCAAGATTATCGGGGGAACACTGAAGCTTTCTTT. Full variable domain (rest looked up from reference TRBV14 and TRBJ1-1): EAGVTQFPSHSVIEKGQTVTLRCDPISGHDNLYWYRRVMGKEIKFLLHFVKESKQDESGMPNNRFLAERTGGTYSTLKVQPAELEDSGVYFCASSQDYRGNTEAFFGQGTRLTVV.

This clone was found once. This chain uses TRBV19 with TRBJ2-5, with TRBD2 identical over 10 bases. V shed 3 bases and J 9 bases; nucleotides not matched to a gene: 4. This CDR3 has 13 residues. CDR1 and CDR2 (germline): LNHDA, SQIVND (reference sequence). The CDR3 reads CASSIGSGGPQYF. CDR3 coding DNA: TGTGCCAGTAGTATTGGTAGCGGGGGGCCCCAGTACTTC.

The chain joins TRBV5-1 to TRBJ2-7; 8 bases are a match to TRBD2. Germline CDR1 reads SGHRS; CDR2 reads YFSETQ. CDR3 size: 17 residues. V lost 4 bases to trimming and J lost 3 bases; unmatched junction nucleotides: 15. Here the CDR3 reads CASSHRKSGSHLYEQYF. The CDR3, as DNA: TGCGCCAGCAGCCATCGGAAAAGCGGGAGTCACCTCTACGAGCAGTACTTC.

This clone appeared once. The CDR3 region has the DNA TGTGCCAGCAGCTTGGCTCGGACAGCCGGACAAGAGACCCAGTACTTC. Translated, it gives CASSLARTAGQETQYF. This sequence joins TRBV5-5 and TRBJ2-5, with TRBD1 as a possible D gene (6 bases). The CDR3 totals 16 residues. CDR1 and CDR2 (germline): SGHKS, YYEKEE (reference sequence). Trimming stripped 0 bases from V and 2 bases from J, with 14 bases between.

The chain is built from TRBV5-1 and TRBJ2-1, with 7 bases fitting TRBD2. V lost 0 bases, J lost 8 bases, and 5 bases stayed unmatched. CDR3 length: 14 residues. Germline CDR1 and CDR2: SGHRS and YFSETQ. The CDR3 sequence is CASSLAAGVDEQFF. In DNA, the CDR3 is TGCGCCAGCAGCTTGGCGGCGGGAGTAGATGAGCAGTTCTTC. The entire variable domain, with the rest obtained from reference TRBV5-1 and TRBJ2-1, is as follows: KAGVTQTPRYLIKTRGQQVTLSCSPISGHRSVSWYQQTPGQGLQFLFEYFSETQRNKGNFPGRFSGRQFSNSRSEMNVSTLELGDSALYLCASSLAAGVDEQFFGPGTRLTVL.

This rearrangement joins TRBV5-1 to TRBJ1-1; 7 bases are a match to TRBD1. V lost 4 bases and J lost 1; bases outside the gene matches: 7. The CDR3 loop spans 15 amino acids. CDR1 and CDR2 (germline): SGHRS, YFSETQ. The CDR3 DNA sequence: TGCGCCAGCAGCCACGGGGACAGCACGAACACTGAAGCTTTCTTT. As protein: CASSHGDSTNTEAFF.

V gene TRBV2 combines with J gene TRBJ1-2; 7 nucleotides align to TRBD1. V gave up 5 bases and J gave up 4 bases; unmatched junction bases: 10. CDR1 and CDR2 from the germline V gene are SNHLY and FYNNEI. This CDR3 spans 15 amino acids. This chain's CDR3 is CASSPVGQATYGYTF. Here the CDR3 DNA reads TGTGCCAGCAGTCCGGTCGGACAGGCTACCTATGGCTACACCTTC.

The chain recombines TRBV10-3 with TRBJ1-4; 7 bases are a match to TRBD1. CDR3 size: 15 residues. Germline V CDR1 and CDR2: ENHRY, SYGVKD. V dropped 2 bases and J dropped 5; count of bases not matched to a gene: 5. CDR3 loop: CAISEGQEINEKLFF. The CDR3 coding sequence is TGTGCCATCAGTGAGGGACAGGAAATCAATGAAAAACTGTTTTTT.

This clone came up once. V is TRBV15 and J is TRBJ2-7, with D perhaps matching TRBD1 (5 bases). Germline V gene sequence: CDR1 LNHNV, CDR2 YYDKDF (reference sequence). V was clipped by 1 base and J by 3 bases, with 10 bases between them. This CDR3 contains 14 residues. DNA of the CDR3: TGTGCCACCAGCAGAGGGGGCCCTTACTACGAGCAGTACTTC. Protein: CATSRGGPYYEQYF. Together with reference TRBV15 and TRBJ2-7, the CDR3 gives the full variable domain: DAMVIQNPRYQVTQFGKPVTLSCSQTLNHNVMYWYQQKSSQAPKLLFHYYDKDFNNEADTPDNFQSRRPNTSFCFLDIRSPGLGDTAMYLCATSRGGPYYEQYFGPGTRLTVT.

The V and J genes are TRBV9 and TRBJ2-7, with D tentatively TRBD2 (7 bases). Germline-derived CDR1 and CDR2 are SGDLS and YYNGEE. The CDR3 consists of 14 residues. V lost 0 bases and J 5 bases, leaving 12 bases between the germline ends. CDR3 in amino acids: CASSVGGGGDEQYF. In nucleotides, the CDR3 is TGTGCCAGCAGCGTAGGTGGGGGGGGCGACGAGCAGTACTTC.

Only a few counts were recorded for this clone. The chain couples TRBV7-9 to TRBJ1-1, with D hard to call. The CDR3 length is 11 residues. The V end lost 2 bases, the J end lost 8 bases, and 6 bases lay between the germline ends. CDR1 and CDR2 (germline): SEHNR, FQNEAQ (reference sequence). The CDR3, as DNA: TGTGCCAGCAGCTTACTGCAGGAAGCTTTCTTT. This codes for CASSLLQEAFF.

The chain recombines TRBV9 with TRBJ1-1; the D gene is possibly TRBD1 (5 bases). There are 13 residues in the CDR3. Trimming removed 0 bases at V and 10 bases at J, with 13 bases between. Germline loops: CDR1 SGDLS, CDR2 YYNGEE. CDR3 in amino acids: CASSVAYGGLAFF. For the CDR3, the DNA is TGTGCCAGCAGCGTAGCTTACGGGGGGTTAGCTTTCTTT.

CDR3 DNA: TGTGCCTGGAGTAAAACTAGAACTAGCGGGACATACAATGAGCAGTTCTTC. Residues: CAWSKTRTSGTYNEQFF. The chain employs TRBV30 and TRBJ2-1; 10 bases match TRBD2. CDR1 and CDR2 from the germline V gene are GTSNPN and SVGIG (reference sequence). Losses at the gene ends were 2 bases for V and 4 bases for J; bases not matched to a gene: 11. The CDR3 runs 17 residues. Supplemented by reference TRBV30 and TRBJ2-1, the full variable domain reads SQTIHQWPATLVQPVGSPLSLECTVEGTSNPNLYWYRQAAGRGLQLLFYSVGIGQISSEVPQNLSASRPQDRQFILSSKKLLLSDSGFYLCAWSKTRTSGTYNEQFFGPGTRLTVL.

The chain carries TRBV5-8 and TRBJ2-1, with 10 nucleotides matching TRBD2. Germline V gene data show CDR1 as SGHTS and CDR2 as YDEGEE. Trimming cost V 3 bases and J 3 bases; bases outside gene matches: 3. This CDR3 is 15 amino acids long. CDR3 residues: CASSSWTSGYNEQFF. The CDR3 region has the DNA TGTGCCAGCAGCTCCTGGACTAGCGGCTACAATGAGCAGTTCTTC.

The chain uses TRBV5-3 and TRBJ2-5; 10 bases agree with TRBD2. With the DNA end fitting TRBJ2-7 better, the J assignment may be wrong. TRBV5-3 is an ORF, with its function uncertain. There are 14 residues in the CDR3. CDR3 residues: CARSLRTSGSEQYF. CDR3 DNA sequence: TGTGCCAGAAGCTTAAGGACTAGCGGTTCCGAGCAGTACTTC.

The genes are TRBV7-2 and TRBJ2-5; unclear D gene. The assigned J gene may be wrong: the sequence end matches TRBJ2-7 better. Germline lookup yields CDR1 SGHTA and CDR2 FQGNSA. This CDR3 is 14 amino acids long. As DNA, the CDR3 is TGTGCCAGCAGCTTAGCGGGCAGCTCCTACGAGCAGTACTTC. Translated: CASSLAGSSYEQYF.